These 19 T cell receptor beta chains were all obtained from the same sample, sequenced in a study of T-cell reconstitution after alpha-beta-depleted transplantation in children. Preparation of the TCRbeta library was carried out with unique molecular identifiers. From the PCR reads, TCRdb called clonotypes with MiXCR, one entry per CDR3 protein. This table has about 600,000 distinct CDR3 sequences, more than 20% appearing once. This specimen consisted of PBMCs, mostly from graft donor cells, obtained 360 days after TCRalphabeta/CD19-depleted stem cell transplant. Receptors were obtained from a boy in the first two years of life who had a stem cell transplant for acute myeloid leukemia, so the T cells may come from the graft donor.

This clonotype was observed at least ten times. The chain carries TRBV20-1 and TRBJ2-1; D is perhaps TRBD2 (5 bases). Between the trimmed V and J ends, which lost 3 bases and 4 bases, there was a span of 19 bases. Germline V gene data show CDR1 as DFQATT and CDR2 as SNEGSKA (reference sequence). CDR3 size: 16 residues. The DNA for the CDR3 is TGCAGTGCTAGTGGACGGGGTCTTCCCCGGTACAATGAGCAGTTCTTC. Amino acids: CSASGRGLPRYNEQFF.

As for this clonotype: A much bigger clone sits one base away, suggesting this may be a read error. The genes are TRBV29-1 and TRBJ2-3; no reliable D call. The V end lost 0 bases, the J end lost 2 bases, and 0 bases lay between the germline ends. The CDR3 length is 11 residues. CDR1 and CDR2 from the germline V gene are SQVTM and ANQGSEA. The CDR3 is CSVEDTDTQYF. The CDR3 DNA reads as TGCAGCGTTGAAGACACAGATACGCAGTATTTT.

The chain recombines TRBV6-5 with TRBJ1-2; a weak D match, TRBD1 (6 bases). The V gene's germline CDR1 is MNHEY and CDR2 SVGAGI. The CDR3 has 11 amino acids. The ends were cut back, 8 bases at V and 7 bases at J, with 11 bases in the middle. DNA of the CDR3: TGTGCCAGCCACCAGGGGAGTGGCTACACCTTC. Protein product: CASHQGSGYTF.

This chain joins TRBV30 and TRBJ2-5; tentative D call: TRBD2 (6 bases). Germline V gene lookup returns CDR1 GTSNPN and CDR2 SVGIG (reference sequence). The CDR3 covers 13 residues. V was cut by 2 bases and J by 4 bases, with 11 bases left in between. CDR3 loop: CAWSRGTLETQYF. As DNA, the CDR3 is TGTGCCTGGAGTCGAGGGACTCTAGAGACCCAGTACTTC.

This clonotype was recorded many times. The rearrangement uses TRBV12-3 or TRBV12-4 and TRBJ1-6; 8 bases agree with TRBD1. Trimming took 6 bases from V and 7 from J; bases not matched to a gene: 8. The CDR3 consists of 15 residues. The CDR3 sequence is CASRSFGTGNSPLHF. The CDR3 bases are TGTGCCAGCAGATCCTTCGGGACAGGCAATTCACCCCTCCACTTT.

V and J are TRBV20-1 and TRBJ2-1; 9 nucleotides line up with TRBD1. J gave up 1 base and V 3 bases, and 4 bases lay outside the gene matches. This CDR3 contains 15 residues. CDR1 is DFQATT, CDR2 SNEGSKA, per germline (reference sequence). CDR3 in DNA: TGCAGTGCTAGTTGGGGGACAGGGTCCTACAATGAGCAGTTCTTC. It translates to CSASWGTGSYNEQFF.

The rearrangement uses TRBV4-3 and TRBJ1-4; tentative D call: TRBD1 (5 bases). With 0 bases removed from V and 3 bases from J, the gap between germline ends came to 11 bases. Germline CDR1 is LGHNA and CDR2 is YSLEER. The CDR3 is 16 residues long. The CDR3 bases are TGCGCCAGCAGCCAAGATGCCAGGGTGGCTAATGAAAAACTGTTTTTT. The encoded protein is CASSQDARVANEKLFF.

This clonotype was detected only once. Here the CDR3 reads CASSYEWGTGANVLTF. The CDR3 nucleotides read TGTGCCAGCAGTTACGAATGGGGGACTGGGGCCAACGTCCTGACTTTC. The chain has TRBV6-2 or TRBV6-3 and TRBJ2-6; D is possibly TRBD1 or TRBD2 (5 bases each). V was pared by 2 bases and J by 2 bases, with 10 bases between. The CDR3 consists of 16 residues. Germline V gene sequence: CDR1 MNHEY, CDR2 SVGEGT.

In its sample, this clonotype was seen a few times. The V gene is TRBV27, the J gene TRBJ2-5; unclear D gene. The CDR3 covers 14 residues. Germline V gene sequence: CDR1 MNHEY, CDR2 SMNVEV (reference sequence). The germline V and J ends were trimmed by 1 base and 3 bases, with 9 bases remaining between them. This chain's CDR3 is CASSLLAGKETQYF. In DNA, the CDR3 is TGTGCCAGCAGTTTATTGGCAGGAAAAGAGACCCAGTACTTC.

CDR3 loop: CASSYVGGQGRIGGNTIYF. In DNA form, the CDR3 reads TGTGCCAGCAGTTACGTAGGCGGACAGGGCCGAATTGGGGGAAACACCATATATTTT. V is TRBV6-5 and J is TRBJ1-3; 8 bases match TRBD1. Germline lookup yields CDR1 MNHEY and CDR2 SVGAGI. With V trimmed by 2 bases and J by 4 bases, 16 bases remained unmatched. The CDR3 sequence is 19 residues long.

This clonotype was observed a handful of times. The rearrangement links TRBV6-1 to TRBJ2-5, with a weak D call TRBD2 (6 bases). The CDR3 has 13 residues. Germline V gives CDR1 MNHNS, CDR2 SASEGT. Trimming pared 7 bases from V and 5 bases from J, leaving 14 bases between. The CDR3 is CASTLAGLETQYF. The CDR3 region has the DNA TGTGCCAGCACCCTCGCGGGGTTGGAGACCCAGTACTTC.

This clonotype was detected many times. The rearrangement uses TRBV27 and TRBJ2-7; 9 bases line up with TRBD2. With 6 bases clipped from V and 4 bases from J, the junction kept 13 bases outside the gene matches. The germline CDR1 and CDR2 sequences are MNHEY and SMNVEV (reference sequence). This CDR3 region has 16 residues. The CDR3 sequence: CASSLGVGAGGYEQYV. Written as DNA, the CDR3 is TGTGCCAGCAGCCTAGGGGTAGGAGCGGGGGGATACGAGCAGTACGTC.

This clonotype came up a few times. The chain is built from TRBV12-3 or TRBV12-4 and TRBJ2-5; 9 nucleotides agree with TRBD1. The V gene end was trimmed by 6 bases and the J gene end by 4 bases; junction bases not matched to a gene: 9. The CDR3 is 15 amino acids. As DNA, the CDR3 is TGTGCCAGCAGCCTCGGGACAGGGTGGCGAGAGACCCAGTACTTC. Translated, it gives CASSLGTGWRETQYF.

A single count supports this clonotype. CDR3 loop: CASLNGNEQFF. The CDR3 DNA is TGCGCCAGTCTAAACGGCAATGAGCAGTTCTTC. The chain carries TRBV5-1 and TRBJ2-1, with D uncertain. The CDR3 extends over 11 amino acids. The germline V and J ends were trimmed by 8 bases and 6 bases, with 9 bases remaining between them. CDR1 is SGHRS and CDR2 is YFSETQ in the germline V gene.

The rearrangement joins TRBV7-2 to TRBJ1-4; no definite D call. V was pared by 3 bases and J by 5 bases, with 10 bases between. Germline CDR1 and CDR2: SGHTA and FQGNSA. The CDR3 has 14 amino acids. The CDR3 protein is CASSFGRQNEKLFF. The CDR3 DNA reads as TGTGCCAGCAGCTTCGGCCGGCAGAATGAAAAACTGTTTTTT. Combining the CDR3 with reference TRBV7-2 and TRBJ1-4 gives the whole variable domain GAGVSQSPSNKVTEKGKDVELRCDPISGHTALYWYRQSLGQGLEFLIYFQGNSAPDKSGLPSDRFSAERTGGSVSTLTIQRTQQEDSAVYLCASSFGRQNEKLFFGSGTQLSVL.

This clonotype was seen more than once but under ten times. The V and J genes are TRBV12-3 or TRBV12-4 and TRBJ1-2, with TRBD1 matching 7 bases. This CDR3 has 14 amino acids. V dropped 2 bases and J dropped 2; count of bases not matched to a gene: 2. CDR3 region: CASSLWGQNYGYTF. CDR3 coding DNA: TGTGCCAGCAGTTTATGGGGACAGAACTATGGCTACACCTTC.

V is TRBV10-3 and J is TRBJ2-2; 9 bases agree with TRBD1. The germline CDR1 and CDR2 sequences are ENHRY and SYGVKD. J lost 5 bases, V lost 6 bases, and 7 bases had no gene match. This CDR3 comprises 15 residues. CDR3 DNA sequence: TGTGCCATCAGCTCGTGGGACAGGGAGACCGGGGAGCTGTTTTTT. It specifies CAISSWDRETGELFF.

The chain couples TRBV20-1 to TRBJ2-1, with 11 nucleotides matching TRBD2. V was pared by 1 base and J by 7 bases, with 9 bases of the junction left unmatched. This CDR3 has 16 amino acids. CDR1 and CDR2 (germline): DFQATT, SNEGSKA (reference sequence). The CDR3 nucleotides are TGCAGTGCTAGAGCTCCTAGCGGGGGGATTCAGAATGAGCAGTTCTTC. Translating it yields CSARAPSGGIQNEQFF.

This clonotype has only a few counts. The J gene is TRBJ2-4, the V gene TRBV19, with 9 bases lining up with TRBD1. The CDR3 loop spans 15 amino acids. The germline V gene has CDR1 LNHDA and CDR2 SQIVND (reference sequence). V was pared by 7 bases and J by 6 bases, with 10 bases of the junction left unmatched. This chain's CDR3 is CASTRDRERGNIQYF. CDR3 sequence (DNA): TGTGCCAGTACCAGGGACAGGGAGCGTGGAAACATTCAGTACTTC.